What follows are 13 T cell receptor beta chains derived from one specimen sequenced in a study of human T cells and chemical hapten exposure (dated by TCRdb to about 2021). Unfractionated whole blood was collected in Tempus Blood RNA tubes, and total RNA was extracted from that blood. Libraries came from 5' RACE. Reads for this sample came from an Illumina MiSeq. TCRdb redid the processing of the public reads, applying fastp at Q25 and MiXCR, and retained in-frame beta chains. Each record represents a unique CDR3 protein, reported with the most common genes and DNA among its rows. The sample table holds around 82,000 distinct CDR3 sequences, of which approximately 8% were seen once. The ten most abundant clones make up 2% to 2.5% of the sample. Receptors were obtained from a male donor in good health.

This sequence joins TRBV20-1 and TRBJ2-5; TRBD1 aligns across 8 bases. Germline V gives CDR1 DFQATT, CDR2 SNEGSKA (reference sequence). There are 13 residues in the CDR3. Trimming at V came to 3 bases and at J to 5 bases, leaving 5 bases not matched to a gene. The CDR3 nucleotides are TGCAGTGCTAGTCCAGGGGGCGAGGAGACCCAGTACTTC. Translation gives CSASPGGEETQYF.

Only a few counts were recorded for this clonotype. The chain is built from TRBV12-3 or TRBV12-4 and TRBJ1-2; 10 bases match TRBD1. This CDR3 has 14 amino acids. V was clipped by 6 bases and J by 4 bases; unmatched bases: 5. CDR3 sequence reads: CASSLRTGGYGYTF. The DNA for the CDR3 is TGTGCCAGCAGCCTAAGGACAGGGGGCTATGGCTACACCTTC.

The V gene is TRBV7-3, the J gene TRBJ2-3; no clear D. Germline V lookup: CDR1 SGHTA, CDR2 FQGTGA. V was clipped by 4 bases and J by 2 bases, with 13 bases between them. CDR3 length equals 15 residues. The CDR3 DNA follows: TGTGCCAGCAGCTCCCCCGGGCAGTCCACAGATACGCAGTATTTT. The encoded protein is CASSSPGQSTDTQYF.

This clonotype was counted between two and nine times. J is TRBJ1-6 and V is TRBV12-3 or TRBV12-4; possible D gene TRBD1, 5 bases. Between the trimmed V and J ends, which lost 6 bases and 8 bases, there was a span of 17 bases. This CDR3 has 15 amino acids. The DNA of the CDR3 is TGTGCCAGCAGGCTTTCCAGGGATATAGATTCACCCCTCCACTTT. Translation gives CASRLSRDIDSPLHF.

The J gene is TRBJ2-3, the V gene TRBV4-1; D ambiguous. The CDR3 has 15 amino acids. CDR1 MGHRA and CDR2 YSYEKL come from the germline V gene. Between the trimmed V and J ends, which lost 4 bases and 1 base, there was a span of 12 bases. The CDR3 here is CASSPAGQGTDTQYF. The DNA of the CDR3 is TGCGCCAGCAGCCCAGCTGGGCAGGGCACAGATACGCAGTATTTT.

This clonotype was observed at least ten times. The chain is built from TRBV29-1 and TRBJ2-1, with TRBD2 matching over 8 bases. Per germline, CDR1 SQVTM and CDR2 ANQGSEA. The CDR3 is 14 amino acids. The J segment lost 7 bases and the V segment lost 3 bases, leaving 8 bases of the junction unmatched. This CDR3 reads CSVESGTSSNEQFF. The DNA of the CDR3 is TGCAGCGTTGAGTCCGGGACTAGTAGTAATGAGCAGTTCTTC.

In this sample, this clonotype turned up many times. The chain is built from TRBV24-1 and TRBJ2-1; D is possibly TRBD2 (6 bases). Germline CDR1 reads KGHDR; CDR2 reads SFDVKD. The V end was cut by 5 bases, the J end by 14 bases, with 18 bases between. CDR3 length: 13 amino acids. The chain's CDR3 is CATSGGGTVPEFF. DNA for the CDR3: TGTGCCACCAGTGGGGGAGGAACGGTGCCGGAGTTCTTC.

In this sample, this clonotype turned up many times. The chain carries TRBV20-1 and TRBJ2-7; the match to TRBD2 covers 8 bases. The trim removed 1 base at V and 2 bases at J, leaving 10 bases unmatched. This CDR3 is built from 16 residues. Germline CDR1 reads DFQATT; CDR2 reads SNEGSKA (reference sequence). CDR3: CSARAPRGREAYEQYF. Here the CDR3 DNA reads TGCAGTGCTAGAGCTCCTCGGGGGCGGGAGGCCTACGAGCAGTACTTC.

This clonotype was seen many times. The chain links TRBV7-2 to TRBJ2-7; TRBD1 is a possible D gene (6 bases). This CDR3 is 13 amino acids long. Trimming took off 5 bases at V and 2 bases at J, with 10 bases between the two ends. Germline assignment: CDR1 SGHTA and CDR2 FQGNSA. The chain's CDR3 is CASSRGQTYEQYF. The CDR3 DNA reads TGTGCCAGCAGCAGAGGACAGACCTACGAGCAGTACTTC. The full variable domain, in which reference TRBV7-2 and TRBJ2-7 provide the parts outside the CDR3, is GAGVSQSPSNKVTEKGKDVELRCDPISGHTALYWYRQSLGQGLEFLIYFQGNSAPDKSGLPSDRFSAERTGGSVSTLTIQRTQQEDSAVYLCASSRGQTYEQYFGPGTRLTVT.

This clonotype showed up many times. The V gene is TRBV12-3 or TRBV12-4, the J gene TRBJ2-4; TRBD1 or TRBD2 may be the D gene (5 bases each). Trimming pared 3 bases from V and 3 bases from J, leaving 12 bases between. This CDR3 is 15 amino acids long. CDR3 in DNA: TGTGCCAGCAGTTTCTCCTTGGGGGTCAAAAACATTCAGTACTTC. Amino acid sequence: CASSFSLGVKNIQYF.

V and J are TRBV12-3 or TRBV12-4 and TRBJ2-1, with D perhaps assigned TRBD1 or TRBD2 (5 bases each). The V end was cut by 2 bases, the J end by 0 bases, with 11 bases between. This CDR3 is built from 16 residues. The CDR3 loop is CASSLSPGPSYNEQFF. Here the CDR3 DNA reads TGTGCCAGCAGTTTATCCCCGGGACCCTCCTACAATGAGCAGTTCTTC.

This clonotype was detected ten times or more. The CDR3: CASSPMQNYEQYF. The CDR3 bases are TGTGCCAGCTCACCAATGCAGAACTACGAGCAGTACTTC. The chain recombines TRBV18 with TRBJ2-7, with D unresolved. The CDR3 length is 13 residues. CDR1 is KGHSH and CDR2 is LQKENI in the germline V gene. Trimming pared 2 bases from V and 3 bases from J, leaving 8 bases between. The full variable domain, rest sourced from reference TRBV18 and TRBJ2-7, is NAGVMQNPRHLVRRRGQEARLRCSPMKGHSHVYWYRQLPEEGLKFMVYLQKENIIDESGMPKERFSAEFPKEGPSILRIQQVVRGDSAAYFCASSPMQNYEQYFGPGTRLTVT.

This clonotype showed up just a few times. The chain recombines TRBV6-1 with TRBJ2-5; no clear D. The V end was cut by 1 base, the J end by 3 bases, with 0 bases between. Germline loops: CDR1 MNHNS, CDR2 SASEGT. The CDR3 runs to 11 residues. The CDR3 DNA reads TGTGCCAGCAGTGAAGAAGAGACCCAGTACTTC. It is translated as CASSEEETQYF.